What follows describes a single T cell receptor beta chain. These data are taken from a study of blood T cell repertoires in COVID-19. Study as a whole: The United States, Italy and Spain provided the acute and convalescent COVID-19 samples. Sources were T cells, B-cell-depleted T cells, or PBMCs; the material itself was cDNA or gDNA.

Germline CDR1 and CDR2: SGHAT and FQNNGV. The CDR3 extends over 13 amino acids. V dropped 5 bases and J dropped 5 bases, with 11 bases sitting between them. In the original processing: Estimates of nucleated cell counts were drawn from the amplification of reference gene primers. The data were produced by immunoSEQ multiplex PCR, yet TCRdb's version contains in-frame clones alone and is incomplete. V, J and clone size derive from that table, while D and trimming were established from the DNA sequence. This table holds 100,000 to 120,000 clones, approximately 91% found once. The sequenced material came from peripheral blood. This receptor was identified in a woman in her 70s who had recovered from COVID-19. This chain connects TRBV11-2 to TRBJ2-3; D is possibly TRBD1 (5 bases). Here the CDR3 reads CASSPRGRDTQYF. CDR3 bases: TGTGCCAGCAGCCCAAGGGGTCGAGATACGCAGTATTTT. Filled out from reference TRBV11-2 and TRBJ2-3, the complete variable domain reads EAGVAQSPRYKIIEKRQSVAFWCNPISGHATLYWYQQILGQGPKLLIQFQNNGVVDDSQLPKDRFSAERLKGVDSTLKIQPAKLEDSAVYLCASSPRGRDTQYFGPGTRLTVL.